These 5 T cell receptor beta chains came from one sample sequenced in a study of blood T cell repertoires in COVID-19. Produced via immunoSEQ multiplex PCR; TCRdb's table is partial and in-frame only. Of more than 200,000 clones listed, about nine tenths were seen once; the top ten hold roughly 2.6%. What was sequenced was peripheral blood. Source of these receptors: a woman aged 55-69 years with acute or convalescent COVID-19.

This chain uses TRBV6-5 with TRBJ1-5; possible D gene TRBD1, 6 bases. The CDR3 has 15 amino acids. Trimming cost V 5 bases and J 5 bases, with 16 bases left between them. CDR1 and CDR2 (germline): MNHEY, SVGAGI. The CDR3 coding sequence is TGTGCCAGCAGTCGTCAGGGGAGTCTCGATCAGCCCCAGCATTTT. This sequence encodes CASSRQGSLDQPQHF.

The chain uses TRBV6-2 or TRBV6-3 and TRBJ2-7; 13 bases line up with TRBD2. Germline values: CDR1 MNHEY, CDR2 SVGEGT. This CDR3 comprises 20 residues. Trimming cost V 5 bases and J 0 bases; bases outside gene matches: 16. The DNA for the CDR3 is TGTGCCAGCAGTAAAGCGGGACTAGCGGGACCTACTGGGAGCTCCTACGAGCAGTACTTC. Translating it yields CASSKAGLAGPTGSSYEQYF.

This clone was counted a single time. One base away lies a much larger clone, so this may be a sequencing read error. Other DNA sequences in the same sample also yield this CDR3. The genes are TRBV19 and TRBJ2-7, with 9 bases lining up with TRBD1. With 3 bases clipped from V and 0 bases from J, the junction kept 3 bases outside the gene matches. Germline V CDR1 and CDR2: LNHDA, SQIVND (reference sequence). This CDR3 region has 15 residues. The chain's CDR3 is CASSIGTGSSYEQYF. The CDR3 region has the DNA TGTGCCAGTAGTATCGGGACAGGGAGCTCCTACGAGCAGTACTTC.

For the CDR3, the DNA is TGTGCCAGCAGTGACAGGCCCAGGACCGGGGAGCTGTTTTTT. As protein: CASSDRPRTGELFF. The rearrangement uses TRBV6-4 and TRBJ2-2; no reliable D call. Trimming took 2 bases from V and 5 from J, leaving 9 bases between them. This CDR3 has 14 residues. CDR1 is MRHNA and CDR2 is SNTAGT in the germline V gene.

The chain links TRBV2 to TRBJ2-2, with unresolved D. CDR3 length: 14 residues. Germline V CDR1 and CDR2: SNHLY, FYNNEI. The ends were cut back, 6 bases at V and 2 bases at J, with 10 bases in the middle. The CDR3 loop is CASSRISNTGELFF. The CDR3 bases are TGTGCCAGCAGCAGGATTTCTAACACCGGGGAGCTGTTTTTT.